This TCR beta chain was sequenced in a study of CXCR3-negative and CXCR3-positive naive CD8 T cells. About the study: Some 150 million TRB reads in total, about 1.5 +/- 0.3 million per library.

UMI labels and 5' RACE were used to prepare the TRB cDNA libraries. From its re-call of the 5' RACE reads, TCRdb lists each CDR3 protein once, without DNA. The sample's table shows 140,000 to 150,000 distinct CDR3 sequences. The germline gives CDR1 SQVTM, CDR2 ANQGSEA. The CDR3 is made up of 12 amino acids. Comments on this clonotype: Its antigen is not known.

The study, taken as a whole, reports: Cryopreserved cells partially lost CXCR3 expression, and fresh PBMCs were used in most assays. Naive cells with CXCR3 showed TRB CDR3s that were more hydrophobic than those in CXCR3-negative naive cells.

Triplicates of roughly 300,000 cells were sorted from each CD8+ T cell subset. The sequenced sample consisted of naive CXCR3+ CD8+ T cells from blood. The sample's subset: CD45RO-CCR7+CD27+CD95- naive CD8+ T cells expressing CXCR3 (TNR3+). The receptor comes from a human donor in good health. Some clones in this sample may be carry-over from other donors' samples. The chain joins TRBV29-1 to TRBJ2-7; TCRdb gives TRBD1 as the D gene, but with no DNA this cannot be confirmed. The CDR3 spells CSAKGSLVEQYF.